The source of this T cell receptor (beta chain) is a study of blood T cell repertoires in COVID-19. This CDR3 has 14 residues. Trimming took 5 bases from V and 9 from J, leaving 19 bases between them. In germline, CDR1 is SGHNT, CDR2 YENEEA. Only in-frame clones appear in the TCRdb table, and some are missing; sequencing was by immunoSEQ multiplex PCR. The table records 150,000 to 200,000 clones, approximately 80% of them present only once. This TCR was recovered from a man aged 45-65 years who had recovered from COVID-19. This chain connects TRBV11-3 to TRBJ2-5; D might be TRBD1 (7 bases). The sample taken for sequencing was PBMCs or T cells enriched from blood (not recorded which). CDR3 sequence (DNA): TGTGCCAGCAGCCTCGGCGGGGACAGCAAGGCCCAGTACTTC. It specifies CASSLGGDSKAQYF.